These T cell receptor beta chains were read from a single sample in a study of cytotoxic CD8 clonotypes in ibrutinib-treated CLL. Sequencing used immunoSEQ multiplex PCR; TCRdb keeps in-frame clones, though not all of them. The repertoire holds approximately 320,000 clones, with roughly two thirds as singletons. Sample: PBMCs, taken after 36 months of ibrutinib treatment. Receptors originate from a human donor with chronic lymphocytic leukemia. Each CDR3 is given with its conserved first and last residue. Each record gives: clone size, D gene, V gene, J gene, CDR3 protein, CDR3 DNA. D genes are given only for firm matches. Size tells how often a clone was seen (once, few, many) or the class of an expanded clone, and some rows leave it out.

clone_size: few
d_call: NA
v_call: TRBV27
j_call: TRBJ2-7
cdr3_aa: CASSLSAGGPYEQYF
cdr3_nt: TGTGCCAGCAGTTTATCGGCAGGGGGGCCCTACGAGCAGTACTTC

clone_size: NA
d_call: TRBD2
v_call: TRBV18
j_call: TRBJ2-7
cdr3_aa: CASSPPSGGSEQYF
cdr3_nt: TGTGCCAGCTCACCACCAAGCGGGGGTTCCGAGCAGTACTTC

clone_size: few
d_call: TRBD2
v_call: TRBV4-1
j_call: TRBJ2-5
cdr3_aa: CASSQTTSLLSSQYF
cdr3_nt: TGCGCCAGCAGCCAAACGACTAGCCTTTTATCGTCCCAGTACTTC

clone_size: few
d_call: TRBD1
v_call: TRBV7-3
j_call: TRBJ2-2
cdr3_aa: CASSSPGQSNTGELFF
cdr3_nt: TGTGCCAGCAGCTCACCGGGACAGTCGAACACCGGGGAGCTGTTTTTT

clone_size: NA
d_call: TRBD2
v_call: TRBV5-1
j_call: TRBJ2-3
cdr3_aa: CASSFRTSGGAGPTDTQYF
cdr3_nt: TGCGCCAGCAGCTTCCGGACTAGCGGGGGGGCAGGGCCCACAGATACGCAGTATTTT

clone_size: NA
d_call: NA
v_call: TRBV19
j_call: TRBJ1-1
cdr3_aa: CASSPEGRNTEAFF
cdr3_nt: TGTGCCAGTAGTCCTGAGGGGAGGAACACTGAAGCTTTCTTT

clone_size: once
d_call: NA
v_call: TRBV4-1
j_call: TRBJ2-7
cdr3_aa: CASSQDLGSVSYEQYF
cdr3_nt: TGCGCCAGCAGCCAAGATCTCGGATCGGTGTCCTACGAGCAGTACTTC

clone_size: NA
d_call: TRBD2
v_call: TRBV13
j_call: TRBJ2-3
cdr3_aa: CASSLVLSGTSGTDTQYF
cdr3_nt: TGTGCCAGCAGCTTAGTGCTTTCCGGGACTAGCGGCACAGATACGCAGTATTTT

clone_size: NA
d_call: NA
v_call: TRBV5-1
j_call: TRBJ1-5
cdr3_aa: CASSPGQFNQPQHF
cdr3_nt: TGCGCCAGCAGCCCCGGACAGTTCAATCAGCCCCAGCATTTT

clone_size: few
d_call: NA
v_call: TRBV7-3
j_call: TRBJ2-7
cdr3_aa: CASSLFGRVKAYEQYF
cdr3_nt: TGTGCCAGCAGCTTATTTGGCAGGGTGAAGGCGTACGAGCAGTACTTC

clone_size: NA
d_call: TRBD2
v_call: TRBV6-5
j_call: TRBJ2-7
cdr3_aa: CASNRAGGPHEQYF
cdr3_nt: TGTGCCAGTAACCGGGCGGGAGGGCCGCACGAGCAGTACTTC

clone_size: few
d_call: NA
v_call: TRBV11-2
j_call: TRBJ1-1
cdr3_aa: CASSLDRGPVAFF
cdr3_nt: TGTGCCAGCAGCTTAGATCGTGGCCCGGTGGCTTTCTTT

clone_size: NA
d_call: TRBD1
v_call: TRBV14
j_call: TRBJ1-2
cdr3_aa: CASSHLSGTGPDRPPYGYTF
cdr3_nt: TGTGCCAGCAGCCATCTCTCCGGGACAGGGCCGGATCGTCCCCCCTATGGCTACACCTTC

clone_size: NA
d_call: TRBD1
v_call: TRBV5-4
j_call: TRBJ2-7
cdr3_aa: CASSFGTGGYEQYF
cdr3_nt: TGTGCCAGCAGCTTCGGGACAGGGGGCTACGAGCAGTACTTC

clone_size: NA
d_call: NA
v_call: TRBV27
j_call: TRBJ2-7
cdr3_aa: CARGVLGRAYEQYF
cdr3_nt: TGTGCCAGAGGAGTTCTGGGGCGGGCATACGAGCAGTACTTC

clone_size: NA
d_call: NA
v_call: TRBV11-2
j_call: TRBJ1-1
cdr3_aa: CASRRPGWDTEAFF
cdr3_nt: TGTGCCAGCAGGAGACCGGGGTGGGACACTGAAGCTTTCTTT

clone_size: NA
d_call: NA
v_call: TRBV12-5
j_call: TRBJ2-3
cdr3_aa: CASSSWGQSTDTQYF
cdr3_nt: TGTGCTAGTTCAAGTTGGGGGCAGAGCACAGATACGCAGTATTTT

clone_size: NA
d_call: TRBD2
v_call: TRBV28
j_call: TRBJ2-3
cdr3_aa: CASSGLGDATDTQYF
cdr3_nt: TGTGCCAGCAGTGGACTAGGGGATGCCACAGATACGCAGTATTTT

clone_size: few
d_call: NA
v_call: TRBV10-1
j_call: TRBJ1-1
cdr3_aa: CASSEQLTEAFF
cdr3_nt: TGCGCCAGCAGTGAACAGCTCACTGAAGCTTTCTTT

clone_size: few
d_call: NA
v_call: TRBV7-6
j_call: TRBJ2-2
cdr3_aa: CASSWTPGGAGTGELFF
cdr3_nt: TGTGCCAGCAGCTGGACCCCGGGGGGCGCGGGCACCGGGGAGCTGTTTTTT

clone_size: NA
d_call: NA
v_call: TRBV4-3
j_call: TRBJ2-7
cdr3_aa: CASSQARTKSYEQYF
cdr3_nt: TGCGCCAGCAGCCAAGCCCGGACAAAAAGCTACGAGCAGTACTTC

clone_size: few
d_call: NA
v_call: TRBV5-1
j_call: TRBJ2-7
cdr3_aa: CASSFGAGSYEQYF
cdr3_nt: TGCGCCAGCAGCTTTGGGGCGGGATCCTACGAGCAGTACTTC

clone_size: NA
d_call: NA
v_call: TRBV5-1
j_call: TRBJ1-1
cdr3_aa: CASSRTVNAEAFF
cdr3_nt: TGCGCCAGCAGCCGGACCGTGAACGCTGAAGCTTTCTTT

clone_size: NA
d_call: NA
v_call: TRBV10-3
j_call: TRBJ2-7
cdr3_aa: CATLGDYEQYF
cdr3_nt: TGTGCCACACTTGGGGACTACGAGCAGTACTTC

clone_size: NA
d_call: NA
v_call: TRBV7-9
j_call: TRBJ2-7
cdr3_aa: CASSTTGSDSYEQYF
cdr3_nt: TGTGCCAGCAGCACGACAGGAAGCGACTCCTACGAGCAGTACTTC

clone_size: NA
d_call: TRBD1
v_call: TRBV5-5
j_call: TRBJ1-1
cdr3_aa: CASSNRDRGNTEAFF
cdr3_nt: TGTGCCAGCAGCAACAGGGACAGGGGGAACACTGAAGCTTTCTTT

clone_size: NA
d_call: NA
v_call: TRBV29-1
j_call: TRBJ2-7
cdr3_aa: CSVAPYGGSYEQYF
cdr3_nt: TGCAGCGTCGCGCCGTATGGGGGCTCCTACGAGCAGTACTTC

clone_size: NA
d_call: TRBD2
v_call: TRBV6-1
j_call: TRBJ2-7
cdr3_aa: CASWGGWNEQYF
cdr3_nt: TGTGCCAGCTGGGGGGGGTGGAACGAGCAGTACTTC

clone_size: few
d_call: TRBD1
v_call: TRBV9
j_call: TRBJ2-2
cdr3_aa: CASSVSTGVAGELFF
cdr3_nt: TGTGCCAGCAGCGTTTCTACAGGGGTCGCCGGGGAGCTGTTTTTT

clone_size: once
d_call: NA
v_call: TRBV5-1
j_call: TRBJ2-7
cdr3_aa: CASSPPKTGTYEQYF
cdr3_nt: TGCGCCAGCAGCCCACCCAAAACAGGGACCTACGAGCAGTACTTC

clone_size: NA
d_call: NA
v_call: TRBV9
j_call: TRBJ2-7
cdr3_aa: CASSGTTMFYEQYF
cdr3_nt: TGTGCCAGCAGCGGGACAACCATGTTCTACGAGCAGTACTTC

clone_size: few
d_call: NA
v_call: TRBV29-1
j_call: TRBJ2-7
cdr3_aa: CSAISGRFYEQYF
cdr3_nt: TGCAGCGCAATAAGTGGACGGTTCTACGAGCAGTACTTC

clone_size: NA
d_call: TRBD2
v_call: TRBV4-3
j_call: TRBJ2-3
cdr3_aa: CASSQDLVAGGTDTQYF
cdr3_nt: TGCGCCAGCAGCCAAGATCTTGTAGCGGGAGGCACAGATACGCAGTATTTT

clone_size: NA
d_call: NA
v_call: TRBV9
j_call: TRBJ2-3
cdr3_aa: CASRGGLSTDTQYF
cdr3_nt: TGTGCCAGCCGAGGCGGACTAAGCACAGATACGCAGTATTTT

clone_size: NA
d_call: NA
v_call: TRBV6-6
j_call: TRBJ2-3
cdr3_aa: CASRGRGGPADTQYF
cdr3_nt: TGTGCCAGCAGAGGGAGGGGGGGGCCGGCAGATACGCAGTATTTT

clone_size: NA
d_call: NA
v_call: TRBV7-3
j_call: TRBJ1-3
cdr3_aa: CASSLFAVPDSGNTIYF
cdr3_nt: TGTGCCAGCAGCTTATTTGCCGTACCGGACTCTGGAAACACCATATATTTT

clone_size: NA
d_call: TRBD1
v_call: TRBV6-1
j_call: TRBJ2-1
cdr3_aa: CASSLDRVGINEQFF
cdr3_nt: TGTGCCAGCAGCTTAGACAGGGTGGGGATCAATGAGCAGTTCTTC

clone_size: once
d_call: NA
v_call: TRBV9
j_call: TRBJ2-7
cdr3_aa: CASSVANELPYEQYF
cdr3_nt: TGTGCCAGCAGCGTAGCTAACGAGCTCCCTTACGAGCAGTACTTC

clone_size: NA
d_call: NA
v_call: TRBV7-2
j_call: TRBJ2-4
cdr3_aa: CASSEGLTNIQYF
cdr3_nt: TGTGCCAGCAGCGAAGGACTTACGAACATTCAGTACTTC

clone_size: NA
d_call: NA
v_call: TRBV9
j_call: TRBJ2-3
cdr3_aa: CASSVGGGALDTQYF
cdr3_nt: TGTGCCAGCAGCGTAGGAGGGGGGGCTCTCGATACGCAGTATTTT

clone_size: NA
d_call: TRBD2
v_call: TRBV5-1
j_call: TRBJ2-7
cdr3_aa: CASSFGTRRHYEQYF
cdr3_nt: TGCGCCAGCAGCTTCGGGACTAGGAGGCACTACGAGCAGTACTTC

clone_size: NA
d_call: TRBD1
v_call: TRBV11-3
j_call: TRBJ2-1
cdr3_aa: CASSLVQGDEQFF
cdr3_nt: TGTGCCAGCAGCTTGGTACAGGGGGATGAGCAGTTCTTC

clone_size: few
d_call: TRBD1
v_call: TRBV5-1
j_call: TRBJ1-2
cdr3_aa: CASSPLTGRADGYTF
cdr3_nt: TGCGCCAGCAGCCCCCTGACAGGGAGGGCGGATGGCTACACCTTC

clone_size: NA
d_call: TRBD1
v_call: TRBV29-1
j_call: TRBJ2-5
cdr3_aa: CSALILGGYQETQYF
cdr3_nt: TGCAGCGCCCTGATCCTAGGGGGCTACCAAGAGACCCAGTACTTC

clone_size: few
d_call: NA
v_call: TRBV6-1
j_call: TRBJ2-5
cdr3_aa: CASPGLGETQYF
cdr3_nt: TGTGCCAGCCCCGGATTAGGAGAGACCCAGTACTTC

clone_size: once
d_call: NA
v_call: TRBV27
j_call: TRBJ2-2
cdr3_aa: CASSLSNTGELFF
cdr3_nt: TGTGCCAGCAGTCTCAGCAACACCGGGGAGCTGTTTTTT

clone_size: NA
d_call: NA
v_call: TRBV28
j_call: TRBJ2-7
cdr3_aa: CASNKPGLGGYEQYF
cdr3_nt: TGTGCCAGCAACAAACCGGGCCTTGGGGGCTACGAGCAGTACTTC

clone_size: NA
d_call: TRBD2
v_call: TRBV4-3
j_call: TRBJ2-2
cdr3_aa: CASSQDLAGGYTGELFF
cdr3_nt: TGCGCCAGCAGCCAAGATTTAGCGGGAGGTTACACCGGGGAGCTGTTTTTT

clone_size: few
d_call: TRBD1
v_call: TRBV5-4
j_call: TRBJ2-2
cdr3_aa: CASSLTDRGHEVGELFF
cdr3_nt: TGTGCCAGCAGCCTCACCGACAGGGGGCACGAAGTGGGGGAGCTGTTTTTT

clone_size: NA
d_call: NA
v_call: TRBV4-1
j_call: TRBJ1-1
cdr3_aa: CASSPTTGFGTEAFF
cdr3_nt: TGCGCCAGCAGCCCAACGACAGGTTTTGGCACTGAAGCTTTCTTT

clone_size: NA
d_call: NA
v_call: TRBV29-1
j_call: TRBJ2-6
cdr3_aa: CSVGLGISGANVLTF
cdr3_nt: TGCAGCGTTGGTCTGGGAATCTCTGGGGCCAACGTCCTGACTTTC

clone_size: once
d_call: TRBD1
v_call: TRBV7-2
j_call: TRBJ1-5
cdr3_aa: CASSPTGGNQPQHF
cdr3_nt: TGTGCCAGCAGCCCGACAGGGGGCAATCAGCCCCAGCATTTT

clone_size: NA
d_call: TRBD1
v_call: TRBV29-1
j_call: TRBJ2-2
cdr3_aa: CSAGTANTGELFF
cdr3_nt: TGCAGCGCCGGGACAGCGAACACCGGGGAGCTGTTTTTT

clone_size: NA
d_call: TRBD2
v_call: TRBV5-1
j_call: TRBJ2-5
cdr3_aa: CASSLAAGANQETQYF
cdr3_nt: TGCGCCAGCAGCTTGGCCGCGGGAGCAAATCAAGAGACCCAGTACTTC

clone_size: NA
d_call: TRBD2
v_call: TRBV7-2
j_call: TRBJ2-5
cdr3_aa: CASSLVGTSKETQYF
cdr3_nt: TGTGCCAGCAGCTTAGTTGGGACTAGCAAAGAGACCCAGTACTTC

clone_size: NA
d_call: TRBD1
v_call: TRBV13
j_call: TRBJ2-7
cdr3_aa: CASSGAGTGSYEQYF
cdr3_nt: TGTGCCAGCAGCGGAGCCGGGACAGGCTCCTACGAGCAGTACTTC

clone_size: NA
d_call: TRBD1
v_call: TRBV28
j_call: TRBJ1-5
cdr3_aa: CASSFFQGAAQPQHF
cdr3_nt: TGTGCCAGCAGTTTCTTTCAGGGGGCTGCTCAGCCCCAGCATTTT

clone_size: NA
d_call: NA
v_call: TRBV19
j_call: TRBJ2-7
cdr3_aa: CASSMLGTYEQYF
cdr3_nt: TGTGCCAGTAGTATGTTGGGGACCTACGAGCAGTACTTC

clone_size: few
d_call: TRBD1
v_call: TRBV2
j_call: TRBJ2-7
cdr3_aa: CAITTGAYEQYF
cdr3_nt: TGTGCCATTACGACAGGGGCGTACGAGCAGTACTTC

clone_size: few
d_call: NA
v_call: TRBV15
j_call: TRBJ2-7
cdr3_aa: CATSRGRGLGYEQYF
cdr3_nt: TGTGCCACCAGCAGAGGGAGAGGGTTGGGTTACGAGCAGTACTTC